These T cell receptor beta chains were read from a single sample in a study of T cell clonotyping in hematopoietic cell transplantation. Sequencing was performed with immunoSEQ multiplex PCR; in TCRdb, only in-frame clones are kept and a portion is missing. This sample has thousands of clones; 37% occur once, and the top ten carry approximately 19%. Sequencing was performed on peripheral blood mononuclear cells, taken 30 days after allogeneic stem cell transplant. These receptors were collected from a female patient in her 60s who had an allogeneic stem cell transplant, so the T cells may come from the graft donor. Some clones in this sample may be carry-over from other donors' samples. The CDR3 runs from the conserved cysteine through the conserved F or W. The D gene is left open where the match is weak.

j_gene: TRBJ1-4
d_gene: -
v_gene: TRBV28
CDR3aa: CASSLPAATSEKLFF

j_gene: TRBJ2-7
d_gene: -
v_gene: TRBV4-3
CDR3aa: CASSPGLAAKSSYEQYF

j_gene: TRBJ1-5
d_gene: -
v_gene: TRBV25-1
CDR3aa: CASSELGDNQPQHF

j_gene: TRBJ1-1
d_gene: -
v_gene: TRBV30
CDR3aa: CAWSVLGDTGAFF

j_gene: TRBJ2-6
d_gene: TRBD1
v_gene: TRBV5-1
CDR3aa: CASSLGTGRSGANVLTF

j_gene: TRBJ2-7
d_gene: -
v_gene: TRBV29-1
CDR3aa: CSVTEMEFDEQYF

j_gene: -
d_gene: -
v_gene: TRBV7-2
CDR3aa: CASSLDSLLEQFF

j_gene: TRBJ1-5
d_gene: -
v_gene: TRBV7-2
CDR3aa: CAGECNQPQHF

j_gene: TRBJ1-2
d_gene: TRBD1
v_gene: TRBV4-1
CDR3aa: CASSQGQGADYGYTF

j_gene: TRBJ1-2
d_gene: TRBD1
v_gene: TRBV19
CDR3aa: CASSLGRGDGYTF

j_gene: TRBJ2-2
d_gene: -
v_gene: TRBV30
CDR3aa: CAWSVSGEDTGELFF

j_gene: TRBJ2-7
d_gene: -
v_gene: TRBV30
CDR3aa: CAWSGGRQPREQYF

j_gene: TRBJ2-7
d_gene: TRBD1
v_gene: TRBV29-1
CDR3aa: CSVRQGTYEQYF

j_gene: TRBJ1-2
d_gene: -
v_gene: TRBV19
CDR3aa: CASSIEGLGVRPNYGYTF

j_gene: TRBJ2-7
d_gene: -
v_gene: TRBV2
CDR3aa: CASQYRAEQYF

j_gene: TRBJ1-6
d_gene: TRBD1
v_gene: TRBV29-1
CDR3aa: CSVATGQGNSPLHF

j_gene: TRBJ2-7
d_gene: TRBD1
v_gene: TRBV30
CDR3aa: CAGSQSRTGTYEQYF

j_gene: TRBJ2-6
d_gene: TRBD1
v_gene: TRBV30
CDR3aa: CASGDRFKTGANVLTF

j_gene: TRBJ2-7
d_gene: -
v_gene: TRBV6-5
CDR3aa: CASTSGTGSEQYF

j_gene: TRBJ1-6
d_gene: TRBD1
v_gene: TRBV10-3
CDR3aa: CAIRRQGGNSPLHF

j_gene: TRBJ1-1
d_gene: -
v_gene: TRBV6-6
CDR3aa: CASSWRADSQAFF

j_gene: TRBJ2-5
d_gene: -
v_gene: TRBV30
CDR3aa: CAWGRPTQYF

j_gene: TRBJ1-5
d_gene: TRBD1
v_gene: TRBV30
CDR3aa: CAWAAGTASNQPQHF

j_gene: TRBJ2-6
d_gene: -
v_gene: TRBV6-1
CDR3aa: CASSEAGANVLTF

j_gene: TRBJ2-7
d_gene: TRBD1
v_gene: TRBV25-1
CDR3aa: CASSPQGFDEQYF

j_gene: TRBJ1-2
d_gene: -
v_gene: TRBV19
CDR3aa: CASTTSLGRNYGYTF

j_gene: TRBJ2-7
d_gene: -
v_gene: TRBV19
CDR3aa: CASSMTTSSSYEQYF

j_gene: TRBJ2-3
d_gene: -
v_gene: TRBV6-5
CDR3aa: CASTGAGTDTQYF

j_gene: TRBJ2-7
d_gene: TRBD2
v_gene: TRBV25-1
CDR3aa: CAGSDLAGAGEQYF

j_gene: TRBJ1-2
d_gene: -
v_gene: TRBV25-1
CDR3aa: CASSKHSGTDNYGYTF

j_gene: TRBJ2-7
d_gene: TRBD2
v_gene: TRBV29-1
CDR3aa: CSVTSSGDSYEQYF

j_gene: TRBJ2-1
d_gene: -
v_gene: TRBV19
CDR3aa: CASSGAGEQFF

j_gene: TRBJ1-1
d_gene: -
v_gene: TRBV30
CDR3aa: CAWSWREGRGAFF

j_gene: TRBJ1-5
d_gene: -
v_gene: TRBV4-1
CDR3aa: CASSPRHLNQPQHF

j_gene: TRBJ2-1
d_gene: TRBD2
v_gene: TRBV29-1
CDR3aa: CSVEEGLAGNEQFF

j_gene: TRBJ1-1
d_gene: -
v_gene: TRBV6-1
CDR3aa: CASRNTEAFF

j_gene: TRBJ1-5
d_gene: -
v_gene: TRBV15
CDR3aa: CATSNAGGGGNQPQHF

j_gene: TRBJ2-5
d_gene: -
v_gene: TRBV7-7
CDR3aa: CASSLGGDRFQETQYF

j_gene: TRBJ1-5
d_gene: -
v_gene: TRBV28
CDR3aa: CASSRGGHNQPQHF

j_gene: TRBJ2-5
d_gene: -
v_gene: TRBV30
CDR3aa: CAWSVRVGRRETQYF

j_gene: TRBJ2-7
d_gene: -
v_gene: TRBV6-1
CDR3aa: CATGQHYEQYF

j_gene: TRBJ2-7
d_gene: TRBD2
v_gene: TRBV6-5
CDR3aa: CASSPGLAGREQYF

j_gene: TRBJ1-6
d_gene: -
v_gene: TRBV6-5
CDR3aa: CASKGREDSPLHF

j_gene: TRBJ1-2
d_gene: -
v_gene: TRBV30
CDR3aa: CAWSVRTEGYGYTF

j_gene: TRBJ1-5
d_gene: -
v_gene: TRBV6-5
CDR3aa: CASSTVSSQPQHF

j_gene: TRBJ1-6
d_gene: -
v_gene: TRBV30
CDR3aa: CAWSVELGPSYNSPLHF

j_gene: TRBJ1-1
d_gene: -
v_gene: TRBV29-1
CDR3aa: CSVERGNTEAFF

j_gene: TRBJ2-5
d_gene: -
v_gene: TRBV6-1
CDR3aa: CASSDGSWPTETQYF